Described below is a single TCR beta chain sequence and its context. The junction differs from germline at one of its ends, possibly a read error. A 3' RACE protocol on RNA, with unique molecular identifiers, produced the TCR library. TCRdb reanalysed the 3' RACE reads using MiXCR and keeps one entry per CDR3 protein. This table has tens of thousands of distinct CDR3 sequences, more than 6.5% appearing once. This sample is drawn from a study of HIV-infected children after antiretroviral therapy interruption. At the level of the study: Interruption group median age about 9.5 years; continuous group 8 years. EBV and CMV exposure was recorded in most children.

CDR3 length: 16 amino acids. CDR1 LGHDT and CDR2 YNNKEL come from the germline V gene (reference sequence). Treatment given: PENTA 11 planned treatment interruption arm or continuous ART arm. This chain links TRBV3-1 with TRBJ2-3; unclear D gene. The TCR sequence derives from a pool of human donors with HIV. Sequencing used CD45RA+ CD4+ T cells from PBMCs, pooled from several time points, obtained from a donor given antiretroviral therapy, either interrupted or continuous. This sample's subset: naive CD4+ CD45RA+ CD45RO- T cells. The CDR3 region is CASSQDRTSSAETLYF. In DNA form, the CDR3 reads TGTGCCAGCAGCCAAGATAGGACGTCTAGTGCAGAAACGCTGTATTTT.